A selection of T cell receptor beta chains follows, all from one sample in a study of blood T cell repertoires in COVID-19. The repertoire was sequenced with immunoSEQ multiplex PCR; TCRdb's copy has only in-frame clones and lacks some. The repertoire holds approximately 94,000 clones, with 70% to 90% as singletons. The sequencing input was peripheral blood. These receptors came from a man aged 50-59 years with active or convalescent COVID-19. The CDR3 runs from the conserved cysteine through the conserved F or W. A D gene is named only where the DNA matches it firmly. The size entry is marked missing in some rows and otherwise reads once, few, many or a size class.

TRBV18	TRBJ2-3	.	.	TGTGCCAGCTCACCAAGAGGACAATCCCGACAGGATACGCAGTATTTT	CASSPRGQSRQDTQYF
TRBV5-1	TRBJ1-4	.	TRBD1	TGCGCCAGCAGCCCCAGGGGGCATAATGAAAAACTGTTTTTT	CASSPRGHNEKLFF
TRBV5-1	TRBJ2-5	.	TRBD1	TGCGCCAGCAGCTTCGACAGGGGGCGGGAGACCCAGTACTTC	CASSFDRGRETQYF
TRBV24-1	TRBJ2-2	.	TRBD1	TGTGCCACCAGTGCGACAGGGGTGATTGGCACCGGGGAGCTGTTTTTT	CATSATGVIGTGELFF
TRBV4-1	TRBJ1-2	.	.	TGCGCCAGCAGCCGTGAGCGGCAGTATGGCTACACCTTC	CASSRERQYGYTF
TRBV28	TRBJ2-7	.	TRBD2	TGTGCCAGCACCTCAAGCGGGGCGCGGTACGAGCAGTACTTC	CASTSSGARYEQYF
TRBV7-6	TRBJ1-1	.	TRBD1	TGTGCCAGCATGACAGGGGCAGAGAGCACTGAAGCTTTCTTT	CASMTGAESTEAFF
TRBV6-1	TRBJ1-5	.	.	TGTGCCAGCAGTGAAATAACAGGGAAGGTCAATCAGCCCCAGCATTTT	CASSEITGKVNQPQHF
TRBV29-1	TRBJ2-2	.	TRBD1	TGCAGCGTTGCGAGGTCGACAGGGGGTCCCGGGGAGCTGTTTTTT	CSVARSTGGPGELFF
TRBV4-2	TRBJ2-7	.	TRBD2	TGTGCCAGCAGCCGGAGACTAGCGGGAGGAAGCGACGAGCAGTACTTC	CASSRRLAGGSDEQYF
TRBV7-8	TRBJ1-6	.	.	TGTGCCAGCAGCCCTAACGCGGCTAATGGGAATTCACCCCTCCACTTT	CASSPNAANGNSPLHF
TRBV11-3	TRBJ2-2	.	TRBD1	TGTGCCAGCAGCTTAGCGGGTGGACAGGGGCACACCGGGGAGCTGTTTTTT	CASSLAGGQGHTGELFF
TRBV9	TRBJ2-1	.	TRBD2	TGTGCCAGCAGCGTAGGACTAGCGGAGGGACTCAATGAGCAGTTCTTC	CASSVGLAEGLNEQFF
TRBV6-6	TRBJ1-1	.	TRBD1	TGTGCCAGCAGGCATACCGGGACAGGGGGCATTGCTTTCTTT	CASRHTGTGGIAFF
TRBV19	TRBJ2-3	.	.	TGTGCCAGTAGCCTCCCGGGAGAAGATACGCAGTATTTT	CASSLPGEDTQYF
TRBV21-1	TRBJ2-7	once	.	TGTGCCAGCAGCAAAAGTAGCAGGGGATCCTACGAGCAGTACTTC	CASSKSSRGSYEQYF
TRBV24-1	TRBJ1-2	.	.	TGTGCCACCAGGGGAGGGGCAGATTCTGGCTACACCTTC	CATRGGADSGYTF
TRBV29-1	TRBJ1-4	.	TRBD1	TGCAGCGGCAGACAGGGGACAACTAATGAAAAACTGTTTTTT	CSGRQGTTNEKLFF
TRBV7-8	TRBJ2-7	.	.	TGTGCCAGCAGCCCTCAGGCGGGTCAGGACGAGCAGTACTTC	CASSPQAGQDEQYF
TRBV11-3	TRBJ2-3	.	TRBD1	TGTGCCAGCAGCTCCCGAGGTATACAGGGGGCCAATACGCAGTATTTT	CASSSRGIQGANTQYF
TRBV7-2	TRBJ2-3	once	TRBD2	TGTGCCAGCAGCTTACGTGGCGGGACTAGTACAGATACGCAGTATTTT	CASSLRGGTSTDTQYF
TRBV19	TRBJ1-1	.	TRBD1	TGTGCCAGTGATTATAAACAGGGGGCGAGGACTGAAGCTTTCTTT	CASDYKQGARTEAFF
TRBV5-5	TRBJ1-5	.	.	TGTGCCAGCAGCTTACAAGGTTTCGGGACCCTGTGGGGGCCTCAGCCCCAGCATTTT	CASSLQGFGTLWGPQPQHF
TRBV7-2	TRBJ2-2	once	TRBD2	TGTGCCAGCAGCTTAGAACTAGCGGGATCCACCGGGGAGCTGTTTTTT	CASSLELAGSTGELFF
TRBV9	TRBJ1-1	.	.	TGTGCCAGCAGCGTAGGTCCCGACCCACGGGACACTGAAGCTTTCTTT	CASSVGPDPRDTEAFF
TRBV6-5	TRBJ2-7	.	.	TGTGCCAGCAGTTACTCGTCGGGGGGCGCATACGAGCAGTACTTC	CASSYSSGGAYEQYF
TRBV28	TRBJ2-7	.	TRBD1	TGTGCCAGCAGTTTACCGGGACAGGGGACCTACGAGCAGTACTTC	CASSLPGQGTYEQYF
TRBV6-5	TRBJ2-2	few	TRBD2	TGTGCCAGCAGTTACGTTAGCGGGGACGTTACCGGGGAGCTGTTTTTT	CASSYVSGDVTGELFF
TRBV2	TRBJ2-1	.	.	TGTGCCAGCAGTCTCACGCCCGCGAGGGAGCAGTTCTTC	CASSLTPAREQFF
TRBV19	TRBJ1-5	.	.	TGTGCCAGTAGGCAGGGAAATCAGCCCCAGCATTTT	CASRQGNQPQHF
TRBV5-1	TRBJ2-7	.	.	TGCGCCAGCAGCTTGGCAAGCGCCCTGGAGCAGTACTTC	CASSLASALEQYF
TRBV16	TRBJ1-2	.	TRBD1	TGTGCCAGCAGCCAAGCCGACAGGGGGAACAACTATGGCTACACCTTC	CASSQADRGNNYGYTF
TRBV10-3	TRBJ2-3	.	TRBD1	TGTGCCATCAGCGACAGGGGGCAAGAAGATACGCAGTATTTT	CAISDRGQEDTQYF
TRBV10-3	TRBJ2-5	.	.	TGTGCCATCAGTGAGCGGGATGGGGAGACCCAGTACTTC	CAISERDGETQYF
TRBV5-4	TRBJ1-2	.	TRBD1	TGTGCCAGCAGCTTGGTGGGATTGGACAGGGGGGATGGCTACACCTTC	CASSLVGLDRGDGYTF
TRBV10-1	TRBJ1-1	.	.	TGCGCCAGCAGTGAGTCTCGGACCAGGAGGGCTTTCTTT	CASSESRTRRAFF
TRBV30	TRBJ1-6	once	TRBD1	TGTGCCTGGAGCGCGACAGGGGGCGCGTTTGCACCCCTCCACTTT	CAWSATGGAFAPLHF
TRBV2	TRBJ2-2	.	.	TGTGCCAGCATTGGACAGCCCAACACCGGGGAGCTGTTTTTT	CASIGQPNTGELFF
TRBV3-1/TRBV3-2	TRBJ1-2	once	TRBD1	TGTGCCAGCAGCCAAGATGCAGGGGGCGCCAACTATGGCTACACCTTC	CASSQDAGGANYGYTF
TRBV9	TRBJ2-1	few	TRBD2	TGTGCCAGCAGCCTTAGCGGGAGAAGGTCCTACAATGAGCAGTTCTTC	CASSLSGRRSYNEQFF
TRBV10-2	TRBJ1-5	few	TRBD1	TGCGCCAGCAGTGGGGCGGTTCAGGGGGTGGCTTATAACAGCAATCAGCCCCAGCATTTT	CASSGAVQGVAYNSNQPQHF
TRBV11-2	TRBJ2-7	once	TRBD1	TGTGCCAGCAGCGAGGACAGGGTTTACGAGCAGTACTTC	CASSEDRVYEQYF
TRBV4-1	TRBJ1-4	.	.	TGCGCCAGCAGCCACCCTTATGAAAAACTGTTTTTT	CASSHPYEKLFF
TRBV4-1	TRBJ2-5	.	TRBD1	TGCGCCAGCCGGGACAGCCAAGAGACCCAGTACTTC	CASRDSQETQYF
TRBV6-5	TRBJ2-7	.	TRBD1	TGTGCCAGCAGCGGGACAGCGAACTACGAGCAGTACTTC	CASSGTANYEQYF
TRBV28	TRBJ2-3	.	TRBD2	TGTGCCAGCAGTTATACTAGCGGGAGGACCACAGATACGCAGTATTTT	CASSYTSGRTTDTQYF
TRBV30	TRBJ2-5	.	.	TGTGCCTGGAGCCTTCGGGAGACCCAGTACTTC	CAWSLRETQYF
TRBV6-5	TRBJ1-2	.	TRBD1	TGTGCCAGCAGCTGGACAGGGGTCTATGGCTACACCTTC	CASSWTGVYGYTF